The clone carrying this T cell receptor (beta chain) was recorded a few times. The antigen is undetermined. The source of the sample is a study of cytomegalovirus exposure and HLA in healthy donors. Overall study findings and caveats: The investigators catalogued 150 to 200 TCR beta chains as cytomegalovirus-associated. A later analysis by the authors found several of the most significant clusters apparently linked to common viral pathogens. Information on immune exposure was restricted to one variable (CMV serostatus).

Primers for the PCR totalled 60 Vbeta and 13 Jbeta. The table came from immunoSEQ multiplex PCR; TCRdb's copy has only in-frame clones and leaves some out. Here the sample spans around 100,000 clones, over 60% being singletons. Germline V gene data show CDR1 as SGHRS and CDR2 as YFSETQ. There are 15 residues in the CDR3. With 0 bases clipped from V and 8 bases from J, the junction kept 8 bases outside the gene matches. The rearrangement joins TRBV5-1 to TRBJ1-3; 7 bases map to TRBD1. Material for sequencing was PBMCs. This sequence was found in a young man in good health and CMV-seropositive. DNA of the CDR3: TGCGCCAGCAGCTTGGCTCTGGGGGACAGCTACACCATATATTTT. The encoded protein is CASSLALGDSYTIYF.